The T cell receptor beta chain described here comes from a study of blood T cell repertoires in COVID-19. Losses at the gene ends were 5 bases for V and 8 bases for J; bases not matched to a gene: 19. Germline CDR1 is GTSNPN and CDR2 is SVGIG (reference sequence). The CDR3 loop spans 16 amino acids. Enrollment of patients from Seattle took place during active infection, with longitudinal follow-up. This table comes from immunoSEQ multiplex PCR, and its TCRdb copy is limited to in-frame clones, with some not included. Found here are some 180,000 clones, roughly three quarters of them singletons; the top ten hold almost 6%.

Sequencing was done on a sample of peripheral blood. The source of this sequence is a woman aged 40 to 50 with COVID-19, enrolled during active disease. This chain uses TRBV30 with TRBJ1-2, with 8 positions matching TRBD1. DNA for the CDR3: TGTGCCTGGGATAGGACAGGGAAGACCCTCGGGCGAGGCTACACCTTC. Translation: CAWDRTGKTLGRGYTF.